The subject of this entry is one T cell receptor beta chain. Its antigen remains unidentified. No base qualities exist here, and no much larger clone lies one base off it. Genomic DNA served as template for TCR beta VDJ combination and CDR3 sequence profiling. TCR repertoire sequencing was run on an Illumina HiSeq 2000. The study's own analysis went as follows. TRBV/TRBJ rearrangement plots, CDR3 size and DJ length profiles, and Simpson's diversity index were used to assess repertoires. The most abundant DNA sequence in the deep sequencing data was defined as the immunodominant clone. CDR3 amino acid sequences were checked for sharing across subjects and were also compared against the VDJdb database and published repertoires. TCRdb trimmed the raw reads at Q25, called clones with MiXCR and kept productive beta chains. Rows are unified per CDR3 protein, each entry keeping the most common DNA and genes. In this record, the V and J calls reflect TCRdb's handling and not the investigators' own analysis. Across this sample there are approximately 380,000 distinct CDR3 sequences, with 60% to 80% seen only once. In total, the top ten clones hold 4% of the sample.

In the study, sorted CD4+ and CD8+ blood T cells from patients with severe aplastic anemia and from healthy subjects underwent deep sequencing of TCR repertoires. Ficoll-Paque density gradient centrifugation was used to isolate peripheral blood mononuclear cells. Before DNA extraction, CD4+ and CD8+ T cells were sorted by FACS or by magnetic beads. V gives up 5 bases and J gives up 3 bases, and the segment between their germline ends measures 2 bases. The CDR3 holds 10 amino acids from the cysteine to the phenylalanine. This entry keeps only the CDR3 DNA: 30 bases, framed from base 1. The germline V gene provides CDR1 SQVTM and CDR2 ANQGSEA. The record originates from a study of CD8+CD57+ T cells in acquired aplastic anemia (dated by TCRdb to the late 2010s). Study-level background: A mean of about 3.2 ug of DNA, ranging from roughly 0.18 to 30 ug, was extracted from sorted CD4+ and CD8+ cells. Healthy donor samples averaged approximately 10 million reads for CD4+ and roughly 11 million for CD8+ cells.

Points the paper makes about the study in general: Roughly 30 CD8+ CDR3 sequences were shared between patients and controls but appeared highly expressed in patients and within their immunodominant clones. CD8+ Simpson's diversity did not differ significantly between patients and healthy controls (P=0.060).

This sequence uses TRBV29-1 and TRBJ1-5, with no confident D gene call. This clonotype was sampled from a human donor in good health, serving as a control. The sequenced sample consisted of sorted CD4+, CD8+, or CD8+CD57+ T cells (not recorded which) from PBMCs. The CDR3 protein: CSVTNQPQHF. The DNA sequence follows: TGCAGCGTTACCAATCAGCCCCAGCATTTT.